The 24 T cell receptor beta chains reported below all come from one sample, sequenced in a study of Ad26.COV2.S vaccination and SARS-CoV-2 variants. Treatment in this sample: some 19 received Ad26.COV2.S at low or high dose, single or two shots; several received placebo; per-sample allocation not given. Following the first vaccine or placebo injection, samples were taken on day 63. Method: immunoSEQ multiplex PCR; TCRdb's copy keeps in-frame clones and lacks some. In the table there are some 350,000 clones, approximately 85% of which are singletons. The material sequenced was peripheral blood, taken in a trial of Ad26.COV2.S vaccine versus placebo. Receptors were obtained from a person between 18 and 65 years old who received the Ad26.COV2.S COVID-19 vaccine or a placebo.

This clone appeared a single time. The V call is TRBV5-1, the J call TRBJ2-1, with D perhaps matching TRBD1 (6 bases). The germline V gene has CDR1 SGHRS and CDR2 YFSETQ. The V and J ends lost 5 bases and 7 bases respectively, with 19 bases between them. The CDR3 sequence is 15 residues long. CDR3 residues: CASSKQGLQENEQFF. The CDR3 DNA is TGCGCCAGCAGTAAACAGGGTCTCCAAGAAAATGAGCAGTTCTTC.

For the CDR3, the DNA is TGTGCCAGCAGTGTCCTAGATGAGCAGTTCTTC. Translated, it gives CASSVLDEQFF. V gene TRBV27 combines with J gene TRBJ2-1; unclear D gene. V lost 5 bases to trimming and J lost 8 bases, with 7 bases between them. The germline CDR1 and CDR2 sequences are MNHEY and SMNVEV (reference sequence). The CDR3 loop spans 11 amino acids.

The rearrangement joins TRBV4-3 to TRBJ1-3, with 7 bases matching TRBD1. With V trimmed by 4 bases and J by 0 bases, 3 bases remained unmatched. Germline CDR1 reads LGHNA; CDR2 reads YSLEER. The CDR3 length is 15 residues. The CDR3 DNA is TGCGCCAGCAGCCGCGGGACAGACTCTGGAAACACCATATATTTT. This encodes CASSRGTDSGNTIYF.

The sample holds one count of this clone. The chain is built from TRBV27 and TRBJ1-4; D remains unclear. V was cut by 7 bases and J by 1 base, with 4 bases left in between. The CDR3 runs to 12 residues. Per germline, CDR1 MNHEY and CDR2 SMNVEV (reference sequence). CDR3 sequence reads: CASTGTNEKLFF. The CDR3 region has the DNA TGTGCCAGCACGGGAACTAATGAAAAACTGTTTTTT.

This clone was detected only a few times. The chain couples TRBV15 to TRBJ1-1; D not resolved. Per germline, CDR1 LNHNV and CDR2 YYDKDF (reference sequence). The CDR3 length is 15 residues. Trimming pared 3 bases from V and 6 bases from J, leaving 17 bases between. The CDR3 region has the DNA TGTGCCACCAGCAGGCCCGCCCGGGGAGTGGCTGAAGCTTTCTTT. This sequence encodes CATSRPARGVAEAFF. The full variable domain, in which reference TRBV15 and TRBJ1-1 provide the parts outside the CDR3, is DAMVIQNPRYQVTQFGKPVTLSCSQTLNHNVMYWYQQKSSQAPKLLFHYYDKDFNNEADTPDNFQSRRPNTSFCFLDIRSPGLGDTAMYLCATSRPARGVAEAFFGQGTRLTVV.

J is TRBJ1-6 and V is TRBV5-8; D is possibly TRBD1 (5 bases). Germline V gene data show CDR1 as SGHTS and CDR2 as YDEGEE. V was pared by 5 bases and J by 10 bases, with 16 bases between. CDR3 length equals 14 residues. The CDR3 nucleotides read TGTGCCAGCAGTTCACGGGGGTGGGGATCACCCCTCCACTTT. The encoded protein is CASSSRGWGSPLHF.

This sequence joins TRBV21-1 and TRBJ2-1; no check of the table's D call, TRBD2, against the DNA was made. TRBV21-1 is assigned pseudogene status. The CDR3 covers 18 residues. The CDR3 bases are TGTGCCAGCAGCGCACGACATACTAGCGCCCGCTCCTACAATGAGCAGTTCTTC. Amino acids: CASSARHTSARSYNEQFF.

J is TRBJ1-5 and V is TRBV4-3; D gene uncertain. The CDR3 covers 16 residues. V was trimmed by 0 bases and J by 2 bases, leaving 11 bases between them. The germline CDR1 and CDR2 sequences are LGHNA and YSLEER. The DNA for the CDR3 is TGCGCCAGCAGCCAAGATAGGGCGGCGGGCAATCAGCCCCAGCATTTT. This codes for CASSQDRAAGNQPQHF.

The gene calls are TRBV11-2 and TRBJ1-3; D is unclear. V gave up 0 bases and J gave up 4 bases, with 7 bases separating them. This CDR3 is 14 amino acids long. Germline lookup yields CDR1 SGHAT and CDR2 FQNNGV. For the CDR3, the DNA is TGTGCCAGCAGCTTAGATTACATCGGAAACACCATATATTTT. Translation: CASSLDYIGNTIYF. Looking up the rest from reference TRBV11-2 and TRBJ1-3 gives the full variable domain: EAGVAQSPRYKIIEKRQSVAFWCNPISGHATLYWYQQILGQGPKLLIQFQNNGVVDDSQLPKDRFSAERLKGVDSTLKIQPAKLEDSAVYLCASSLDYIGNTIYFGEGSWLTVV.

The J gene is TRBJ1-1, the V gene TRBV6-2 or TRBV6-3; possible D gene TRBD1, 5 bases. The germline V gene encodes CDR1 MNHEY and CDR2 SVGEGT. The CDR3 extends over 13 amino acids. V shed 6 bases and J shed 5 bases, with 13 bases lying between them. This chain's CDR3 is CASSLLGETEAFF. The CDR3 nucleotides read TGTGCCAGCAGCCTATTAGGGGAGACTGAAGCTTTCTTT.

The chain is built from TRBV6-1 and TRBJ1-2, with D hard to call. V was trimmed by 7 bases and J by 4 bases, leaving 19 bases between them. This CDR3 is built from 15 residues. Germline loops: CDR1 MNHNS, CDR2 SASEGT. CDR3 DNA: TGTGCCAGCACCACGACCTACGAGTCCCTCTATGGCTACACCTTC. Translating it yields CASTTTYESLYGYTF.

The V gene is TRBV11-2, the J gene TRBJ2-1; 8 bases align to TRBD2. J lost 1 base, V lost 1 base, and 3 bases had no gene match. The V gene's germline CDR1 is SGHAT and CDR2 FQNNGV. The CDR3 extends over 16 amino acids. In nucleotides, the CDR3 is TGTGCCAGCAGCTTAGGCGGGGGGAAATCCTACAATGAGCAGTTCTTC. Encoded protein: CASSLGGGKSYNEQFF.

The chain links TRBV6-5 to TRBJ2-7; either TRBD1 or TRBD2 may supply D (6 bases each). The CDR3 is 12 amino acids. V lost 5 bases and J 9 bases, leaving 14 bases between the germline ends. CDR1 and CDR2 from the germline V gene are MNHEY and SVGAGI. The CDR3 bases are TGTGCCAGCAGTAACCAACAGGGAGGGCAGTACTTC. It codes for CASSNQQGGQYF.

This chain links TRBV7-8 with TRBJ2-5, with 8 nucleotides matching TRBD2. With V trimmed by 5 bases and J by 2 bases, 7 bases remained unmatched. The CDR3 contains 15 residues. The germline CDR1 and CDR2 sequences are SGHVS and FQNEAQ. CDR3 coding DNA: TGTGCCAGCAGCCGAGGACTAGCCGAACAAGAGACCCAGTACTTC. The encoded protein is CASSRGLAEQETQYF.

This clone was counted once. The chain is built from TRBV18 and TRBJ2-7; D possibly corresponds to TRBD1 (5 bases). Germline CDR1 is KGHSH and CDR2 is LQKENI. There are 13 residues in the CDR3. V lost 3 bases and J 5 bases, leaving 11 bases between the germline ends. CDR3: CASSPQGTHEQYF. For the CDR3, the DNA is TGTGCCAGCTCACCCCAGGGAACCCACGAGCAGTACTTC.

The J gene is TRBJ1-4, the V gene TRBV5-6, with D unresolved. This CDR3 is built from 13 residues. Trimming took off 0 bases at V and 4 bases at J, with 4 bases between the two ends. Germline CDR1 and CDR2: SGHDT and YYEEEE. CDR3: CASSLGGNEKLFF. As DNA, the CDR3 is TGTGCCAGCAGCTTGGGGGGTAATGAAAAACTGTTTTTT.

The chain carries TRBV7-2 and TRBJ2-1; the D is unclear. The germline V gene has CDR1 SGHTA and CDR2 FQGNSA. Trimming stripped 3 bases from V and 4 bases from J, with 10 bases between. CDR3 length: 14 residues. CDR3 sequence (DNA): TGTGCCAGCAGCTTGACGGGCCCTTACAATGAGCAGTTCTTC. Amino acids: CASSLTGPYNEQFF.

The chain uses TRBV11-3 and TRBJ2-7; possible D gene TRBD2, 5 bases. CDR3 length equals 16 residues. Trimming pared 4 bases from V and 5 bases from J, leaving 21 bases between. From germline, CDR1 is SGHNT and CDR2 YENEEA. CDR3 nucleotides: TGTGCCAGCAGCTCCGGTGGTGAGGGAAAACTAAACGAGCAGTACTTC. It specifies CASSSGGEGKLNEQYF.

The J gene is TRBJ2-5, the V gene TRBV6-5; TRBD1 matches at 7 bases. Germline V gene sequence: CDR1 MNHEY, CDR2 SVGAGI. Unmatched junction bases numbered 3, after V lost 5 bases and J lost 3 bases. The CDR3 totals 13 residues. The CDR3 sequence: CASSITGEETQYF. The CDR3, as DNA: TGTGCCAGCAGTATTACAGGGGAAGAGACCCAGTACTTC.

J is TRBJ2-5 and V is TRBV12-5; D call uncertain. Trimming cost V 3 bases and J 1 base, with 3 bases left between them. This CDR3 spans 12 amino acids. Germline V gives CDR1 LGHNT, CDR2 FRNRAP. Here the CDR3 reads CASGFPQETQYF. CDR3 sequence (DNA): TGTGCTAGTGGTTTCCCCCAAGAGACCCAGTACTTC.

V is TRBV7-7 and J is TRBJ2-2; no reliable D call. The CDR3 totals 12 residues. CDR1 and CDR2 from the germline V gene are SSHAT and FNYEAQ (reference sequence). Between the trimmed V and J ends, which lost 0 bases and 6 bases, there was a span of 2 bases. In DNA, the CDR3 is TGTGCCAGCAGCTTAGCGGCCGGGGAGCTGTTTTTT. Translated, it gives CASSLAAGELFF.

For the CDR3, the DNA is TGTGCCAGCAGTGGAAGCCTAGGGAGTGTAGATACGCAGTATTTT. Translation gives CASSGSLGSVDTQYF. This chain joins TRBV25-1 and TRBJ2-3; perhaps TRBD2 as D (5 bases). V shed 4 bases and J shed 5 bases, with 16 bases lying between them. The CDR3 is 15 residues long. Germline loops: CDR1 MGHDK, CDR2 SYGVNS.

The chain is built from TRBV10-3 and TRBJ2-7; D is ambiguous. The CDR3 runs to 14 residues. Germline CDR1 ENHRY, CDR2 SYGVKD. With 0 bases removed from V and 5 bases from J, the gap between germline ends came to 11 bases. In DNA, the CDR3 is TGTGCCATCAGTGAGTCGATGGGATTCCACGAGCAGTACTTC. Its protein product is CAISESMGFHEQYF.

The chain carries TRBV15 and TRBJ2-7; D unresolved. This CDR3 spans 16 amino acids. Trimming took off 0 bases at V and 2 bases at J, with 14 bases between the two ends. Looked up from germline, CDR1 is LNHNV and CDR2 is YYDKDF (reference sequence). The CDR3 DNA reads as TGTGCCACCAGCAGAGAAGGCTCTACTGTTGCCTACGAGCAGTACTTC. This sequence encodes CATSREGSTVAYEQYF.